The 28 T cell receptor beta chains listed next were all sequenced from one sample in a study of T cells in Graves' hyperthyroidism and ophthalmopathy. The CDR3 regions of TCR beta were amplified from RNA transcripts. HTBI primers were employed in a first-round RT-PCR of the TCR CDR3. TCRdb re-derived calls from the multiplex PCR reads in MiXCR, one entry per CDR3 protein. The profile shows 550,000 to 600,000 distinct CDR3 sequences, about 14% of them singletons. Material: blood. These receptors all come from a young woman with Graves' ophthalmopathy.

The rearrangement uses TRBV12-3 or TRBV12-4 and TRBJ2-3, with TRBD1 as a possible D gene (5 bases). V was pared by 5 bases and J by 1 base, with 10 bases between. The CDR3 runs to 14 residues. The CDR3 reads CASSDSERTDTQYF. CDR3 DNA sequence: TGTGCCAGCAGTGACAGCGAACGCACAGATACGCAGTATTTT.

Regarding this clonotype: Since a much larger clone is just one base distant, this may be a read error. The chain joins TRBV18 to TRBJ2-7; possibly TRBD2 for D (6 bases). Germline CDR1 KGHSH, CDR2 LQKENI. This CDR3 is 14 amino acids long. CDR3 region: CAGSPLRGTYEQYF. The CDR3, as DNA: TGTGCCGGCTCACCATTGCGGGGAACCTACGAGCAGTACTTC.

The chain has TRBV20-1 and TRBJ2-7; 11 bases line up with TRBD1. This CDR3 is built from 15 residues. Trimming removed 5 bases from V and 2 bases from J; junction bases left unmatched: 8. Germline V lookup: CDR1 DFQATT, CDR2 SNEGSKA (reference sequence). The CDR3 here is CSAPDMGQGAYEQYF. CDR3 bases: TGCAGTGCTCCAGATATGGGACAGGGGGCCTACGAGCAGTACTTC.

This clonotype has at least ten counts. The rearrangement joins TRBV19 to TRBJ1-1, with TRBD1 as a possible D gene (6 bases). The CDR3 sequence is 14 residues long. Germline CDR1 is LNHDA and CDR2 is SQIVND (reference sequence). Trimming took 4 bases from V and 4 from J, leaving 13 bases between them. CDR3 sequence (DNA): TGTGCCAGTAGTAATCGGGGGGCGACCACTGAAGCTTTCTTT. Translating gives CASSNRGATTEAFF.

This clonotype was seen a handful of times. J is TRBJ1-1 and V is TRBV19, with no clear D. The CDR3 is made up of 13 amino acids. Trimming shortened V by 6 bases and J by 0 bases, and 8 bases separated the two germline ends. Germline CDR1 and CDR2: LNHDA and SQIVND (reference sequence). The CDR3 spells CASSMSLNTEAFF. The CDR3 DNA is TGTGCCAGTAGCATGTCATTGAACACTGAAGCTTTCTTT.

This clonotype was observed a handful of times. The CDR3 DNA reads as TGTGCCAGCAGCCAAGAGGGCAGGGGGCTCGGAAACACCATATATTTT. Amino acids: CASSQEGRGLGNTIYF. V is TRBV4-2 and J is TRBJ1-3, with 8 bases aligning to TRBD1. Trimming at V came to 0 bases and at J to 4 bases, leaving 5 bases not matched to a gene. The CDR3 length is 16 residues. Germline lookup yields CDR1 LGHNA and CDR2 YNFKEQ.

This clonotype was seen repeatedly, ten times or more. The genes are TRBV2 and TRBJ1-6; possible D gene TRBD1, 6 bases. Trimming shortened V by 7 bases and J by 9 bases, and 13 bases separated the two germline ends. Looked up from germline, CDR1 is SNHLY and CDR2 is FYNNEI. CDR3 length: 13 amino acids. CDR3: CASKDRSVSPLHF. CDR3 in DNA: TGTGCCAGCAAGGACAGATCAGTTTCACCCCTCCACTTT.

This clonotype showed up many times. The chain combines TRBV20-1 with TRBJ2-3; 11 bases match TRBD2. This CDR3 has 15 residues. CDR1 and CDR2 from the germline V gene are DFQATT and SNEGSKA (reference sequence). J was trimmed by 3 bases and V by 6 bases; bases with no gene match: 8. The CDR3 DNA sequence: TGCAGTGCCAGTCGCCCTAGCGGGAGGACAGATACGCAGTATTTT. Translating gives CSASRPSGRTDTQYF.

This clonotype was counted at least ten times. The rearrangement links TRBV12-3 or TRBV12-4 to TRBJ1-5, with D possibly matching TRBD1 (5 bases). Between the trimmed V and J ends, which lost 5 bases and 0 bases, there was a span of 11 bases. CDR3 length: 15 amino acids. CDR3 coding DNA: TGTGCCAGCAGTCCCCAGGGATCTAGCAATCAGCCCCAGCATTTT. This codes for CASSPQGSSNQPQHF.

There are many counts of this clonotype. The chain carries TRBV28 and TRBJ2-6, with D possibly TRBD1 on 6 matching bases. In germline, CDR1 is MDHEN, CDR2 SYDVKM. The CDR3 runs 16 residues. Trimming shortened V by 6 bases and J by 2 bases, and 14 bases separated the two germline ends. The CDR3 DNA reads as TGTGCCAGCAGCAAAACAGGGTACGCTGGGGCCAACGTCCTGACTTTC. As protein: CASSKTGYAGANVLTF.

This clonotype was recorded many times. The V gene is TRBV12-3 or TRBV12-4, the J gene TRBJ2-1, with unresolved D. The germline V and J ends were trimmed by 1 base and 0 bases, with 10 bases remaining between them. The CDR3 length is 16 residues. The CDR3 reads CASSLGATGSYNEQFF. In DNA, the CDR3 is TGTGCCAGCAGTTTAGGGGCGACGGGCTCCTACAATGAGCAGTTCTTC.

There are many counts of this clonotype. The chain combines TRBV6-5 with TRBJ2-7, with D possibly matching TRBD1 (6 bases). The germline CDR1 and CDR2 sequences are MNHEY and SVGAGI. This CDR3 has 17 residues. Trimming removed 2 bases at V and 6 bases at J, with 23 bases between. Here the CDR3 reads CASSYREDRTLPGEQYF. CDR3 in DNA: TGTGCCAGCAGTTACCGGGAAGACAGGACCCTTCCTGGCGAGCAGTACTTC.

Ten or more counts support this clonotype. Compared with germline, one end of the junction differs, possibly owing to a read error. The CDR3 loop reads CASSLQGMNTEAFF. The CDR3 DNA follows: TGTGCCAGCAGCTTACAGGGTATGAACACTGAAGCTTTCTTT. The chain uses TRBV5-1 and TRBJ1-1, with D tentatively TRBD1 (6 bases). The CDR3 loop spans 14 amino acids. Germline V gives CDR1 SGHRS, CDR2 YFSETQ.

This clonotype occurred many times. This chain connects TRBV5-1 to TRBJ1-1; 8 bases map to TRBD1. Unmatched junction bases numbered 10, after V lost 4 bases and J lost 8 bases. Germline V gene lookup returns CDR1 SGHRS and CDR2 YFSETQ. The CDR3 sequence is 14 residues long. The CDR3 loop reads CASSARTGGEEAFF. In nucleotides, the CDR3 is TGCGCCAGCAGCGCGAGAACAGGGGGGGAGGAAGCTTTCTTT.

This clonotype was counted many times. The chain joins TRBV6-2 or TRBV6-3 to TRBJ1-2, with D possibly TRBD1 on 6 matching bases. CDR3 size: 16 residues. Germline CDR1 and CDR2: MNHEY and SVGEGT. The V end lost 5 bases, the J end lost 0 bases, and 16 bases lay between the germline ends. This chain's CDR3 is CASSTRDKPANYGYTF. CDR3 DNA: TGTGCCAGCAGTACGCGGGACAAACCAGCTAACTATGGCTACACCTTC.

This clonotype was counted many times. The chain combines TRBV5-4 with TRBJ2-1; TRBD2 agrees at 12 bases. CDR3 size: 15 residues. Trimming removed 5 bases from V and 5 bases from J; junction bases left unmatched: 5. Germline V gene lookup returns CDR1 SGHNT and CDR2 YYREEE (reference sequence). DNA for the CDR3: TGTGCCAGCAGTCCTAGCGGGAGGGCGGACAATGAGCAGTTCTTC. This codes for CASSPSGRADNEQFF.

The sample holds a few counts of this clonotype. The CDR3 DNA reads as TGCGCCAGCAGCCAAACCAACACCTACGAGCAGTACTTC. The encoded protein is CASSQTNTYEQYF. The V gene is TRBV4-1, the J gene TRBJ2-7; D call uncertain. The ends were cut back, 2 bases at V and 2 bases at J, with 7 bases in the middle. The germline CDR1 and CDR2 sequences are MGHRA and YSYEKL. This CDR3 is 13 amino acids long.

The genes are TRBV9 and TRBJ2-3; D gene unclear. The CDR3 is 15 amino acids. The V gene's germline CDR1 is SGDLS and CDR2 YYNGEE. Trimming shortened V by 0 bases and J by 6 bases, and 14 bases separated the two germline ends. The CDR3 coding sequence is TGTGCCAGCAGCGTAGTGACTGGGGAAGGTGATACGCAGTATTTT. Translated, it gives CASSVVTGEGDTQYF.

The chain uses TRBV5-1 and TRBJ2-5; no firm D call. V lost 4 bases, J lost 0 bases, and 10 bases lay in between. Germline V gene sequence: CDR1 SGHRS, CDR2 YFSETQ. This CDR3 contains 14 residues. The CDR3 loop is CASSLRVNQETQYF. The DNA of the CDR3 is TGCGCCAGCAGCCTCCGGGTTAACCAAGAGACCCAGTACTTC.

Many counts were recorded for this clonotype. The CDR3 DNA is TGCAGCGTTCCCCGGGCCTCGGAGACCCAGTACTTC. Residues: CSVPRASETQYF. The V and J genes are TRBV29-1 and TRBJ2-5; no reliable D call. Germline loops: CDR1 SQVTM, CDR2 ANQGSEA. The CDR3 has 12 amino acids. V was clipped by 5 bases and J by 5 bases, with 12 bases between them.

This clonotype showed up many times. This chain links TRBV28 with TRBJ1-5; 9 positions agree with TRBD1. The ends lost 6 bases at V and 5 bases at J; junction bases unmatched: 11. Germline V gene lookup returns CDR1 MDHEN and CDR2 SYDVKM. This CDR3 region has 16 residues. The CDR3 region is CASRAGTGKLYQPQHF. For the CDR3, the DNA is TGTGCCAGCAGGGCCGGGACAGGGAAACTTTATCAGCCCCAGCATTTT.

On this clonotype: A read error may be the cause here, since a much bigger clone is one base away. The gene calls are TRBV9 and TRBJ2-7, with D unresolved. Germline V gene data show CDR1 as SGDLS and CDR2 as YYNGEE. The CDR3 totals 14 residues. The V and J ends lost 0 bases and 7 bases respectively, with 14 bases between them. The CDR3 here is CASSVAPDPREQYF. The DNA for the CDR3 is TGTGCCAGCAGCGTAGCCCCAGACCCCAGAGAGCAGTACTTC.

This clonotype was picked up a small number of times. The chain employs TRBV6-2 or TRBV6-3 and TRBJ2-7; 7 nucleotides align to TRBD2. CDR3 length: 13 amino acids. The germline V gene has CDR1 MNHEY and CDR2 SVGEGT. Trimming cost V 6 bases and J 9 bases; bases outside gene matches: 11. The CDR3 nucleotides are TGTGCCAGCAGGGCGGGAGAGAGAGGAGGGCAGTACTTC. Residues: CASRAGERGGQYF.

This clonotype has ten or more counts. The chain uses TRBV7-8 and TRBJ2-1, with 9 bases matching TRBD1. The germline CDR1 and CDR2 sequences are SGHVS and FQNEAQ. This CDR3 has 17 residues. V was pared by 5 bases and J by 4 bases, with 12 bases of the junction left unmatched. CDR3 DNA sequence: TGTGCCAGCAGCCCTCCCCTGCGGGACAGGGCGTACAATGAGCAGTTCTTC. Protein: CASSPPLRDRAYNEQFF.

This clonotype was seen at least ten times. The CDR3 reads CASTMDRSYEQYF. The CDR3 DNA reads as TGTGCCAGCACCATGGACAGGAGCTACGAGCAGTACTTC. This rearrangement joins TRBV2 to TRBJ2-7; TRBD1 matches 7 bases. CDR1 and CDR2 from the germline V gene are SNHLY and FYNNEI. This CDR3 has 13 residues. J gave up 3 bases and V 7 bases, and 6 bases lay outside the gene matches.

This clonotype has a count of ten or more. The rearrangement joins TRBV11-3 to TRBJ2-7, with TRBD1 matching 9 bases. CDR1 and CDR2 (germline): SGHNT, YENEEA. This CDR3 spans 16 amino acids. The trim removed 3 bases at V and 4 bases at J, leaving 10 bases unmatched. CDR3 in amino acids: CASSFAGQGRSYEQYF. The CDR3, as DNA: TGTGCCAGCAGCTTCGCGGGACAGGGAAGGAGTTACGAGCAGTACTTC.

The table lists this clonotype with many counts. The V gene is TRBV3-1, the J gene TRBJ1-1; 9 bases line up with TRBD1. This CDR3 has 17 residues. The germline gives CDR1 LGHDT, CDR2 YNNKEL (reference sequence). V lost 1 base and J lost 10; bases outside the gene matches: 16. This chain's CDR3 is CASSQAGSLRDRVRAFF. The CDR3 DNA follows: TGTGCCAGCAGCCAAGCCGGCTCCCTCCGGGACAGGGTACGAGCTTTCTTT.

This clonotype was seen a handful of times. The rearrangement uses TRBV4-1 and TRBJ1-2, with 9 bases that match TRBD1. The CDR3 loop spans 16 amino acids. V shed 1 base, J shed 6 bases, and the junction held 9 bases outside the gene matches. CDR1 and CDR2 (germline): MGHRA, YSYEKL. This chain's CDR3 is CASSQGRPGQGNGYTF. CDR3 in DNA: TGCGCCAGCAGCCAAGGGAGACCGGGACAGGGTAATGGCTACACCTTC.